The 25 T cell receptor beta chains reported below all come from one sample, sequenced in a study of OX40 agonist ivuxolimab in advanced cancers. The repertoire was sequenced with immunoSEQ multiplex PCR; TCRdb's copy has only in-frame clones and lacks some. The data hold under 75,000 clones, with about 91% observed a single time. Sequenced material: CD4+ or CD8+ T cells sorted from blood, taken in a trial of the OX40 agonist ivuxolimab. The receptors come from an adult with an advanced solid tumor such as melanoma, head and neck, liver or kidney cancer.

The chain links TRBV27 to TRBJ2-7; D not resolved. V shed 8 bases and J shed 4 bases, with 21 bases lying between them. Germline CDR1 is MNHEY and CDR2 is SMNVEV (reference sequence). This CDR3 is 15 amino acids long. The CDR3 region is CASALSPRGTYEQYF. In DNA, the CDR3 is TGTGCCAGCGCCCTGTCACCTAGAGGAACATACGAGCAGTACTTC.

V is TRBV9 and J is TRBJ2-2; 14 nucleotides align to TRBD2. J was trimmed by 7 bases and V by 4 bases; bases with no gene match: 6. This CDR3 has 16 residues. Germline CDR1 SGDLS, CDR2 YYNGEE. The CDR3 nucleotides read TGTGCCAGCAGCTTAGGGACTAGCGGGAGAGTCGGGGAGCTGTTTTTT. This encodes CASSLGTSGRVGELFF. Variable domain in full (rest from reference TRBV9 and TRBJ2-2): DSGVTQTPKHLITATGQRVTLRCSPRSGDLSVYWYQQSLDQGLQFLIQYYNGEERAKGNILERFSAQQFPDLHSELNLSSLELGDSALYFCASSLGTSGRVGELFFGEGSRLTVL.

This sequence joins TRBV28 and TRBJ1-5, with 8 bases lining up with TRBD1. V lost 5 bases, J lost 3 bases, and 6 bases stayed unmatched. CDR1 and CDR2 (germline): MDHEN, SYDVKM. The CDR3 contains 15 residues. CDR3 in DNA: TGTGCCAGCAGTACGGGACAGGAAACCAATCAGCCCCAGCATTTT. It translates to CASSTGQETNQPQHF.

On this clone: The same CDR3 is also encoded by other DNA sequences in this sample. The gene calls are TRBV6-1 and TRBJ2-5; TRBD2 is a possible D gene (5 bases). This CDR3 region has 12 residues. Trimming cost V 7 bases and J 9 bases, with 15 bases left between them. Germline V lookup: CDR1 MNHNS, CDR2 SASEGT. CDR3 sequence (DNA): TGTGCCAGCACTGGGAAGCCGGAGGCCCAGTACTTC. The encoded protein is CASTGKPEAQYF.

The CDR3 DNA reads TGCGCCAGCAGTCAATCGGTGAACACTGAAGCTTTCTTT. This gives the protein CASSQSVNTEAFF. The chain links TRBV23-1 to TRBJ1-1; unclear D gene. TRBV23-1 is marked as an open reading frame, function uncertain. The CDR3 has 13 residues. The V and J ends lost 0 bases and 0 bases respectively, with 2 bases between them.

J is TRBJ2-7 and V is TRBV27; D might be TRBD2 (6 bases). CDR3 length: 14 amino acids. V lost 4 bases to trimming and J lost 5 bases, with 15 bases between them. Per germline, CDR1 MNHEY and CDR2 SMNVEV (reference sequence). CDR3 sequence (DNA): TGTGCCAGCAGTTCCTCGACTAGGGGCGACGAGCAGTACTTC. It yields the protein CASSSSTRGDEQYF.

The gene calls are TRBV6-5 and TRBJ2-7; D not certain. CDR1 is MNHEY, CDR2 SVGAGI, per germline. The CDR3 loop spans 14 amino acids. V gave up 6 bases and J gave up 0 bases, with 12 bases separating them. The CDR3 is CASSLVRYSYEQYF. The DNA for the CDR3 is TGTGCCAGCAGCCTTGTTAGGTACTCCTACGAGCAGTACTTC.

The gene calls are TRBV15 and TRBJ2-5, with D perhaps matching TRBD2 (5 bases). This CDR3 contains 15 residues. V shed 1 base and J shed 5 bases, with 14 bases lying between them. Germline V gene data show CDR1 as LNHNV and CDR2 as YYDKDF (reference sequence). Here the CDR3 reads CATSRGVAHPETQYF. Written as DNA, the CDR3 is TGTGCCACCAGCAGAGGTGTAGCGCACCCGGAGACCCAGTACTTC.

This clone was counted between two and nine times. The chain employs TRBV4-1 and TRBJ1-5, with D unclear. V lost 5 bases and J 0 bases, leaving 2 bases between the germline ends. There are 12 residues in the CDR3. In germline, CDR1 is MGHRA, CDR2 YSYEKL. This chain's CDR3 is CASSASNQPQHF. The CDR3 bases are TGCGCCAGCAGCGCTAGCAATCAGCCCCAGCATTTT.

This chain uses TRBV27 with TRBJ1-1; D is unresolved. V lost 6 bases to trimming and J lost 10 bases, with 9 bases between them. This CDR3 spans 10 amino acids. Germline loops: CDR1 MNHEY, CDR2 SMNVEV (reference sequence). Here the CDR3 DNA reads TGTGCCAGCAGGCGACTAGGAGCTTTCTTT. Protein product: CASRRLGAFF.

This clone occurred once. The DNA for the CDR3 is TGTGCCAGCAGCATCGAGGGAAGGAGCGAGCAGTACTTC. It is translated as CASSIEGRSEQYF. The chain uses TRBV27 and TRBJ2-7; D is perhaps TRBD2 (5 bases). CDR3 length: 13 amino acids. Trimming took 6 bases from V and 6 from J, leaving 15 bases between them. Germline-derived CDR1 and CDR2 are MNHEY and SMNVEV (reference sequence).

The gene calls are TRBV11-2 and TRBJ2-1; D gene unclear. Looked up from germline, CDR1 is SGHAT and CDR2 is FQNNGV. V was trimmed by 6 bases and J by 6 bases, leaving 15 bases between them. CDR3 length: 14 amino acids. CDR3 region: CASRPSSFPNEQFF. CDR3 sequence (DNA): TGTGCCAGCAGGCCATCCAGTTTCCCCAATGAGCAGTTCTTC.

This clone has a single count. V usage is TRBV14 and J usage is TRBJ1-2; 7 bases are a match to TRBD1. V lost 3 bases, J lost 4 bases, and 11 bases stayed unmatched. This CDR3 contains 16 residues. CDR1 and CDR2 (germline): SGHDN, FVKESK. DNA for the CDR3: TGTGCCAGCAGCCACTCGCCGGGACAGCCCCTCTATGGCTACACCTTC. Translating gives CASSHSPGQPLYGYTF.

J is TRBJ1-6 and V is TRBV28; unclear D gene. This CDR3 comprises 17 residues. Germline V gene data show CDR1 as MDHEN and CDR2 as SYDVKM. V was pared by 4 bases and J by 0 bases, with 13 bases between. CDR3 residues: CASSSWTESSYNSPLHF. The CDR3 nucleotides read TGTGCCAGCAGTTCTTGGACTGAGAGCTCCTATAATTCACCCCTCCACTTT.

V usage is TRBV27 and J usage is TRBJ2-1, with no clear D. The germline gives CDR1 MNHEY, CDR2 SMNVEV (reference sequence). The CDR3 totals 14 residues. Trimming stripped 4 bases from V and 4 bases from J, with 11 bases between. CDR3 DNA: TGTGCCAGCAGTTCTAGATTTGCGTACAATGAGCAGTTCTTC. This sequence encodes CASSSRFAYNEQFF.

J is TRBJ2-2 and V is TRBV9; TRBD2 matches 7 bases. V shed 2 bases and J 1 base; nucleotides not matched to a gene: 8. This CDR3 spans 17 amino acids. Per germline, CDR1 SGDLS and CDR2 YYNGEE. CDR3 sequence (DNA): TGTGCCAGCAGCGTCCCACTAGCGTCGGGGAACACCGGGGAGCTGTTTTTT. Its translation is CASSVPLASGNTGELFF.

This clone was detected only a few times. The chain carries TRBV9 and TRBJ1-2; no firm D call. CDR3 size: 16 residues. Germline CDR1 reads SGDLS; CDR2 reads YYNGEE. V lost 4 bases and J 6 bases, leaving 22 bases between the germline ends. The CDR3 nucleotides are TGTGCCAGCAGCCCCCAAGGGATCCTCTTTGAGAATGGCTACACCTTC. As protein: CASSPQGILFENGYTF.

The genes are TRBV5-6 and TRBJ1-3, with D tentatively TRBD1 (5 bases). Trimming pared 4 bases from V and 2 bases from J, leaving 10 bases between. CDR3 length equals 14 residues. Germline CDR1 reads SGHDT; CDR2 reads YYEEEE. The CDR3 loop reads CASSSGGAGNTIYF. CDR3 nucleotide sequence: TGTGCCAGCAGCAGCGGGGGTGCTGGAAACACCATATATTTT.

V gene TRBV27 combines with J gene TRBJ2-7; TRBD1 matches 7 bases. The CDR3 is 16 amino acids. Germline V gene sequence: CDR1 MNHEY, CDR2 SMNVEV (reference sequence). The ends lost 3 bases at V and 0 bases at J; junction bases unmatched: 8. The CDR3 bases are TGTGCCAGCAGTTTGGCCTCGGGACAGCTCTCCTACGAGCAGTACTTC. Amino acid sequence: CASSLASGQLSYEQYF.

This chain links TRBV28 with TRBJ2-7, with no clear D. The CDR3 is 11 amino acids. Trimming shortened V by 3 bases and J by 3 bases, and 3 bases separated the two germline ends. Germline CDR1 reads MDHEN; CDR2 reads SYDVKM. Here the CDR3 DNA reads TGTGCCAGCAGTTTGGACTACGAGCAGTACTTC. Protein product: CASSLDYEQYF.

DNA for the CDR3: TGTGCCAGCAGCTTTCGACAGGGCAACGAGCAGTACTTC. Its translation: CASSFRQGNEQYF. J is TRBJ2-7 and V is TRBV11-2, with TRBD1 identical over 7 bases. The CDR3 contains 13 residues. The junction had 4 bases not matched to a gene; V was cut back by 3 bases and J by 5 bases. Germline V lookup: CDR1 SGHAT, CDR2 FQNNGV.

Concerning this clone: At the DNA level, this CDR3 is encoded by other sequences in the same sample as well. CDR3 nucleotide sequence: TGCGCCAGCAGCCAAGAGGGGGGGACAGAGACCCAGTACTTC. It is translated as CASSQEGGTETQYF. V gene TRBV4-1 combines with J gene TRBJ2-5; 7 positions match TRBD2. V lost 0 bases and J lost 4; bases outside the gene matches: 2. CDR1 and CDR2 (germline): MGHRA, YSYEKL. This CDR3 is built from 14 residues.

The J gene is TRBJ1-2, the V gene TRBV28, with 7 positions matching TRBD1. V shed 4 bases and J 4 bases; nucleotides not matched to a gene: 12. Germline V lookup: CDR1 MDHEN, CDR2 SYDVKM. The CDR3 is made up of 16 amino acids. Here the CDR3 reads CASSSPQGGAIYGYTF. The CDR3 DNA sequence: TGTGCCAGCAGTTCCCCTCAGGGGGGAGCTATCTATGGCTACACCTTC.

This CDR3 reads CASSYSTGSTYEQYF. The CDR3 region has the DNA TGTGCCAGCAGTTACTCAACGGGATCAACCTACGAGCAGTACTTC. The genes are TRBV6-6 and TRBJ2-7, with a possible D match to TRBD2 (5 bases). The CDR3 is 15 amino acids. Germline V gene sequence: CDR1 MNHNY, CDR2 SVGAGI (reference sequence). The ends were cut back, 0 bases at V and 2 bases at J, with 11 bases in the middle.

The chain recombines TRBV4-3 with TRBJ2-7, with 11 bases identical to TRBD2. J lost 2 bases, V lost 2 bases, and 5 bases had no gene match. Germline V CDR1 and CDR2: LGHNA, YSLEER. There are 16 residues in the CDR3. The CDR3 loop reads CASSQSSGLAAYEQYF. The CDR3 bases are TGCGCCAGCAGCCAATCCTCGGGACTAGCGGCCTACGAGCAGTACTTC.